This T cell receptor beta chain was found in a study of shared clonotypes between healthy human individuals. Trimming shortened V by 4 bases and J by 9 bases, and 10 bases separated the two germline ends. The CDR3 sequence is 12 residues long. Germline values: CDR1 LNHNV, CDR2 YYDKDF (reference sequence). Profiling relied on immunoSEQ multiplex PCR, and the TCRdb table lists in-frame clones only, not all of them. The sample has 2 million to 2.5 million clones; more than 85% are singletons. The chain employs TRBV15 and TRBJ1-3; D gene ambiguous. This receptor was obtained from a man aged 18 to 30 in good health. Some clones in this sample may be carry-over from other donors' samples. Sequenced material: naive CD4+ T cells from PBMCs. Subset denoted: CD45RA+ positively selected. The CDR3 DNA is TGTGCCACCAGCACCTTGGAAGGCACCATATATTTT. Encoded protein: CATSTLEGTIYF.